A single sample is the source of the 11 T cell receptor beta chains below, sequenced in a study of glioma-infiltrating T cells. TCR alpha and beta CDR3 regions were amplified from RNA using iRepertoire nested multiplex PCR. TCRdb ran MiXCR on the multiplex PCR reads and lists one entry per CDR3 protein. The table has around 130,000 distinct CDR3 sequences, about 25% seen once. The sample taken for sequencing was glioma tissue, nonneoplastic brain tissue, or PBMCs (not recorded which). The receptors were sampled from a human donor with low-grade glioma or glioblastoma, undergoing nonglioma brain surgery, or in good health (not recorded which).

This clonotype was recorded at least ten times. The genes are TRBV20-1 and TRBJ2-1; 13 bases are a match to TRBD2. Trimming at V came to 7 bases and at J to 4 bases, leaving 4 bases not matched to a gene. In germline, CDR1 is DFQATT, CDR2 SNEGSKA (reference sequence). The CDR3 is made up of 14 amino acids. Here the CDR3 reads CSVEGLAGYNEQFF. CDR3 DNA: TGCAGTGTTGAGGGACTAGCGGGGTACAATGAGCAGTTCTTC.

This clonotype was seen ten or more times. This chain connects TRBV6-1 to TRBJ2-7; no clear D. Trimming pared 8 bases from V and 0 bases from J, leaving 8 bases between. The germline CDR1 and CDR2 sequences are MNHNS and SASEGT. CDR3 length equals 12 residues. CDR3 loop: CASGRSSYEQYV. The DNA of the CDR3 is TGTGCCAGCGGGCGGAGCTCCTACGAGCAGTACGTC.

This clonotype was recorded many times. The chain is built from TRBV27 and TRBJ2-1; D ambiguous. V lost 7 bases to trimming and J lost 4 bases, with 14 bases between them. Germline CDR1 and CDR2: MNHEY and SMNVEV (reference sequence). The CDR3 spans 14 residues. The CDR3 sequence is CASNGKVPYNEQFF. The CDR3 DNA sequence: TGTGCCAGCAACGGAAAGGTCCCTTACAATGAGCAGTTCTTC.

This sequence joins TRBV6-1 and TRBJ2-5, with 7 positions matching TRBD2. After removal of 11 bases from V and 5 bases from J, the junction contained 8 bases not matched to a gene. In germline, CDR1 is MNHNS, CDR2 SASEGT. The CDR3 is 12 residues long. The CDR3 spells CAAGVGGETQYF. The CDR3 coding sequence is TGTGCCGCGGGGGTCGGAGGGGAGACCCAGTACTTC.

The sample holds a few counts of this clonotype. The chain couples TRBV18 to TRBJ1-2, with TRBD1 matching 7 bases. The V and J ends lost 4 bases and 3 bases, in that order; junction bases with no gene match: 8. Germline assignment: CDR1 KGHSH and CDR2 LQKENI. The CDR3 extends over 15 amino acids. CDR3 protein: CASSRPSDRDYGYTF. CDR3 nucleotide sequence: TGTGCCAGCTCACGACCAAGCGACAGGGACTATGGCTACACCTTC. Complete variable domain (other parts from reference TRBV18 and TRBJ1-2): NAGVMQNPRHLVRRRGQEARLRCSPMKGHSHVYWYRQLPEEGLKFMVYLQKENIIDESGMPKERFSAEFPKEGPSILRIQQVVRGDSAAYFCASSRPSDRDYGYTFGSGTRLTVV.

At least ten counts were recorded for this clonotype. The chain recombines TRBV7-9 with TRBJ2-5; 7 nucleotides align to TRBD1. Germline trimming cut 8 bases from V and 13 bases from J; bases unmatched to any gene: 7. The germline V gene encodes CDR1 SEHNR and CDR2 FQNEAQ (reference sequence). The CDR3 runs to 10 residues. CDR3 nucleotide sequence: TGTGCCAGCCACTCGGGACAGTGGTACTTC. It encodes CASHSGQWYF. Full variable domain (rest looked up from reference TRBV7-9 and TRBJ2-5): DTGVSQNPRHKITKRGQNVTFRCDPISEHNRLYWYRQTLGQGPEFLTYFQNEAQLEKSRLLSDRFSAERPKGSFSTLEIQRTEQGDSAMYLCASHSGQWYFGPGTRLLVL.

This clonotype was seen more than once but under ten times. The chain combines TRBV20-1 with TRBJ2-2; D is possibly TRBD1 (5 bases). CDR3 length: 14 amino acids. From germline, CDR1 is DFQATT and CDR2 SNEGSKA (reference sequence). Deletions cut 3 bases from V and 3 bases from J, with 11 bases between. The CDR3 sequence is CSASRQGDTGELFF. For the CDR3, the DNA is TGCAGTGCTAGTCGGCAGGGTGACACCGGGGAGCTGTTTTTT.

Of note for this clonotype: The conserved phenylalanine or tryptophan normally closing the CDR3 is absent here, so this likely arose from a read error. CDR3 DNA: TGCCGTGCTAGGGATCATCCTGGGACAGACCAAGAGACCCAGTACCTC. It specifies CRARDHPGTDQETQYL. V usage is TRBV20-1 and J usage is TRBJ2-5; 7 positions match TRBD1. Germline V gene data show CDR1 as DFQATT and CDR2 as SNEGSKA (reference sequence). The CDR3 length is 16 residues.

CDR3 bases: TGTGCCAGCTCAGTTCGAACAGGAGCTTCTGGAAACACCATATATTTT. It yields the protein CASSVRTGASGNTIYF. This chain connects TRBV18 to TRBJ1-3, with D possibly being TRBD1 (5 bases). CDR3 size: 16 residues. Trimming shortened V by 5 bases and J by 1 base, and 15 bases separated the two germline ends. Per germline, CDR1 KGHSH and CDR2 LQKENI.

In this sample, this clonotype turned up once. Just one base apart from a much larger clone, this may be a read error. This chain uses TRBV11-2 with TRBJ2-5; perhaps D is TRBD1 or TRBD2 (5 bases each). The CDR3 is 16 amino acids. Germline V gene data show CDR1 as SGHAT and CDR2 as FQNNGV. In DNA form, the CDR3 reads TGCGCCAGCAGCCAAGAAAATCTGCTGGGACGAGAGACCCAGTACTTC. Its protein product is CASSQENLLGRETQYF.

This clonotype came up many times. The rearrangement joins TRBV7-8 to TRBJ2-3, with D perhaps TRBD1 or TRBD2 (6 bases each). V lost 5 bases and J 5 bases, leaving 17 bases between the germline ends. The CDR3 extends over 15 amino acids. Per the germline V gene, CDR1 is SGHVS and CDR2 is FQNEAQ. In nucleotides, the CDR3 is TGTGCCAGCAGCAAGATCCCCAGGGGACTAGATACGCAGTATTTT. It encodes CASSKIPRGLDTQYF.